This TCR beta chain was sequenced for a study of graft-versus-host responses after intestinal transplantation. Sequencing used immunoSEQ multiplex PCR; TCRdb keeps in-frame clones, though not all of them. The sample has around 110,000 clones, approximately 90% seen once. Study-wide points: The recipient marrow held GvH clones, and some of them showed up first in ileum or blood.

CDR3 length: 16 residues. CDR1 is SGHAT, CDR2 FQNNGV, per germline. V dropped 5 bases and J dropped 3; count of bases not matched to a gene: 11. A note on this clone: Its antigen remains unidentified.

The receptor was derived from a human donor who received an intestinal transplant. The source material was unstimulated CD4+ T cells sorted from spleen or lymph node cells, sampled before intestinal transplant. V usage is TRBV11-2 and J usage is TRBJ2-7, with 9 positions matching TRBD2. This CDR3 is CASSKNSGGDYYEQYF. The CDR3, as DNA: TGTGCCAGCAGCAAAAATAGCGGGGGTGACTACTACGAGCAGTACTTC.